This T cell receptor (beta chain) was obtained from a study of cytomegalovirus exposure and HLA in healthy donors. General observations from the study: Most likely, a cluster of highly shared sequence variants arose as a sequencing artifact. Available immune exposure information was restricted to CMV serostatus only.

Germline assignment: CDR1 SGDLS and CDR2 YYNGEE. Trimming removed 3 bases from V and 3 bases from J; junction bases left unmatched: 3. This CDR3 contains 14 residues. About this clone: What it binds is not known.

This PCR relied on a set of 60 Vbeta primers and 13 Jbeta primers. Produced via immunoSEQ multiplex PCR; TCRdb's table is partial and in-frame only. Of 150,000 to 250,000 clones listed, approximately 85% are singletons. This receptor was taken from a woman in her forties or fifties in good health and CMV-seropositive. The rearrangement links TRBV9 to TRBJ2-1; TRBD1 aligns across 7 bases. Sample: PBMCs. Here the CDR3 DNA reads TGTGCCAGCAGCGCTACAGGGGACTACAATGAGCAGTTCTTC. It specifies CASSATGDYNEQFF.